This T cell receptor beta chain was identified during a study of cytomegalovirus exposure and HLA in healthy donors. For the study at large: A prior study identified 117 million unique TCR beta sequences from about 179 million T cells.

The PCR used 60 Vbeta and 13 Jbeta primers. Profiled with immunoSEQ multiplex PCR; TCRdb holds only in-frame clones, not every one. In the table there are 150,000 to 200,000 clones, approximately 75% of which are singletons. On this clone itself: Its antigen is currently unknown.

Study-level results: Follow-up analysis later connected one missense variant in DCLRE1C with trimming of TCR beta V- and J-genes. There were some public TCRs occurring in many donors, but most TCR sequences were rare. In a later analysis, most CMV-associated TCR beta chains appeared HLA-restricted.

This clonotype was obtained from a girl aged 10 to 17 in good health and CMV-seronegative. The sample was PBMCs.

The CDR3 sequence is CASSSSPTGGHHTEAFF. The DNA for the CDR3 is TGTGCCAGCAGTTCTTCTCCGACAGGGGGCCATCACACTGAAGCTTTCTTT. V usage is TRBV7-6 and J usage is TRBJ1-1, with TRBD1 matching 10 bases. The CDR3 runs 17 residues. Germline V CDR1 and CDR2: SGHVS, FNYEAQ. V was pared by 6 bases and J by 3 bases, with 13 bases of the junction left unmatched.